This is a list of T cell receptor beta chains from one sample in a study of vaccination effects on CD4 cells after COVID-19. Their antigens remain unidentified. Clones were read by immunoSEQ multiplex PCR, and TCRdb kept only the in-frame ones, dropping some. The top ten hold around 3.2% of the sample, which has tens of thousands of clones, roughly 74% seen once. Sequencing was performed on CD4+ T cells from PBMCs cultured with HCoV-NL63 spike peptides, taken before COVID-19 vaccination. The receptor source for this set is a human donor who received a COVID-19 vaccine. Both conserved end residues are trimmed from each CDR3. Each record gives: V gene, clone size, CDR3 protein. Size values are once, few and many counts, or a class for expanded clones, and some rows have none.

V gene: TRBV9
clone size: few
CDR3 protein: ASSVMGLTTGELF

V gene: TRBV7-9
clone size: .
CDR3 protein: ASSLNPTDTQY

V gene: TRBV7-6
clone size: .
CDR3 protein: ASSLMFAGVGTGELF

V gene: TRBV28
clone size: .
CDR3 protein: ASSLAGTGSYNEQF

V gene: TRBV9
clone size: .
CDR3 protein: ASSTRTGVDTNEKLF

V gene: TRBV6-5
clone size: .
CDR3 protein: ASSTSGQETQY

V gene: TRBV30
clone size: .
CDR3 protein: ACRTSGSQETQY

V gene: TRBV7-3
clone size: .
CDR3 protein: ASSLRQTDTQY

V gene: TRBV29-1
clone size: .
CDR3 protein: SVGTGYSGNTIY

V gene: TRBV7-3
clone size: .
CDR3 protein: ASSLTGGQDTEAF

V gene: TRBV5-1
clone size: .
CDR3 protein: ASSFAGSGTEAF

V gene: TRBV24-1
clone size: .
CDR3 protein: ATSGQGPDQPQH

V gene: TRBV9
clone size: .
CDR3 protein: ASSAYRASTDTQY

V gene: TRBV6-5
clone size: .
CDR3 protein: ASSTGTREAF

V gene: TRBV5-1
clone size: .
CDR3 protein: ASSLEGPTDTQY

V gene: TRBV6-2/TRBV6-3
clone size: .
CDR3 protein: ASSSGVSGYT

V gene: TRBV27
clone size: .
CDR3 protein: ASSFRKQGPNYGYT